This T cell receptor (beta chain) derives from a study of monozygotic twins with inflammatory bowel disease (dated by TCRdb to the late 2010s). A note on the overall study: The full study comprised around 28 monozygotic twin pairs: nine German pairs (four IBD-concordant, five IBD-discordant) and 19 IBD-discordant Danish pairs. Each individual had, on average, about 151 000 unique TCRalpha sequences and 181 000 unique TCRbeta sequences available for analysis. The search for disease-associated traits relied mainly on comparing, within discordant pairs, IBD patients with their genetically identical healthy co-twins. What the research found in general, with its limitations: Fewer clonotypes were shared with other individuals by IBD patients than by healthy twins, most markedly in patients showing signs of disease activity. The results gave no support for a single strong signal or clonotype linked to IBD. Background noise and inter-individual variability may have been introduced into the repertoires by the differing immunosuppressive treatments among patients. Different T cell subtypes could not be distinguished in the analysis. IBD patients had lower TCRbeta repertoire diversity, measured by the inverse Simpson index, than their healthy co-twins. Concordant and discordant twins showed no difference in repertoire similarity, possibly because of limited statistical power.

From each donor, a roughly 2.5 ml peripheral blood sample was drawn into PAXgene tubes and stored at -80 degrees C. Total RNA was isolated from whole blood with the PAXgene blood miRNA kit on an automated QIAcube, without T cell sorting. Peripheral blood from monozygotic twin pairs, either concordant or discordant for inflammatory bowel disease, underwent deep TCRalpha and TCRbeta repertoire profiling that used unique molecular barcoding. Smoking habits were recorded for all twin pairs, with individuals classified as current, former or never smokers. Worth noting for this clonotype: Its specific antigen is unknown.

The CDR3 numbers 13 residues from cysteine through phenylalanine. There is no recorded DNA. Per the germline V gene (reference sequence), MNHEY is the CDR1 and SMNVEV is the CDR2. Library preparation was by 5' RACE. Each TCR library was prepared from around 3,200 ng of total RNA. cDNA was synthesized with SMARTScribe reverse transcriptase in eight separate reactions per sample. During cDNA synthesis, unique molecular identifiers containing a 6-nucleotide sample barcode were introduced by template switching. TCRalpha and TCRbeta cDNA was amplified in two nested PCRs of 16 and 9 cycles, and bead purification was carried out after each PCR. Before amplification, the cDNA was both treated with uracil DNA-glycosylase and purified with the QIAquick PCR purification kit. In the second PCR, Illumina TruSeq-compatible adapters and sample-specific barcodes were added. Library quality and concentration were assessed using TapeStation and Qubit, and about 5 ng of each library was pooled. Sequencing of the pooled libraries was done on an Illumina HiSeq2500 single-index Rapid Run using custom sequencing primers and 2 x 100 bp reads. The authors' analysis ran thus. PCR and sequencing errors were corrected by UMI-based consensus assembly using MiGEC version 1.2.6. MiXCR version 2.1.1 was used to carry out V(D)J alignment, clonotype assembly and CDR3 extraction. Normalisation of gene usage, clonotype sharing and MAIT/NKT TCR abundance was achieved by analysing the top 1000, 10 000 and 20 000 clonotypes per sample. Diversity was computed as the inverse Simpson index with the vegan R package after downsampling to 27 000 UMIs. Paired Mann-Whitney U tests were applied to discordant twin pairs, and Benjamini-Hochberg correction was used for multiple testing. TCRdb reprocessed the reads and provides one entry for every CDR3 protein sequence; no DNA is given. Here the V and J calls rest on TCRdb's processing, not on the authors' analysis. The record for this sample contains 300,000 to 400,000 distinct CDR3 sequences. The ten largest account for 2% of the sample.

Sequencing input: blood. The source of this sequence is a human donor with ulcerative colitis or Crohn's disease, or a healthy co-twin of an affected twin (not recorded which). Here the chain combines TRBV27 and TRBJ2-2; TCRdb gives TRBD1 as the D gene, but with no DNA this cannot be confirmed. The CDR3 in this case is CASHPSGAGELFF.